This T cell receptor beta chain was found in a study of shared T cell receptors in the human thymus. The sample holds one count of this clone. Clones were sequenced by immunoSEQ multiplex PCR, and TCRdb holds only the in-frame ones, with some missing. The sample includes under 700,000 clones, 78% of them seen just once. These data are also associated with another study on human thymus T cells. That source reports: Corrective surgery for congenital heart defects was being performed on the healthy Finnish infants who served as donors. Biased V and J segment usage appeared in thymus and peripheral blood. There were highly overlapping thymic repertoires among unrelated individuals, as related research reported.

This clonotype originated in a boy less than two years old with a congenital heart defect. Sequenced input: thymocytes.

Written as DNA, the CDR3 is TGTGCCAGCAGCGTAGGTGGGACAGGGGCTGAAGCTTTCTTT. Translation: CASSVGGTGAEAFF. The chain is built from TRBV9 and TRBJ1-1, with 10 nucleotides matching TRBD1. This CDR3 contains 14 residues. Germline CDR1 reads SGDLS; CDR2 reads YYNGEE. The V and J ends lost 0 bases and 6 bases, in that order; junction bases with no gene match: 2. The full variable domain, in which reference TRBV9 and TRBJ1-1 provide the parts outside the CDR3, is DSGVTQTPKHLITATGQRVTLRCSPRSGDLSVYWYQQSLDQGLQFLIQYYNGEERAKGNILERFSAQQFPDLHSELNLSSLELGDSALYFCASSVGGTGAEAFFGQGTRLTVV.